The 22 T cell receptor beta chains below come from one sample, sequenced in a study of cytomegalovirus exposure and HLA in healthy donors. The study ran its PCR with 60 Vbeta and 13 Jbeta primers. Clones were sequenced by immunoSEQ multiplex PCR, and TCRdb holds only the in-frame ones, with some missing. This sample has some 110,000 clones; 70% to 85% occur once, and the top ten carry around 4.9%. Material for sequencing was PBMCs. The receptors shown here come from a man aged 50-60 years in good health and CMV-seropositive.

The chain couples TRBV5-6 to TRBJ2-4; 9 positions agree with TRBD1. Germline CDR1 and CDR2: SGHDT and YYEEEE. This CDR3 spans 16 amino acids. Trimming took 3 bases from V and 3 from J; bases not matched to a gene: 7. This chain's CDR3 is CASSSYRGLGKNIQYF. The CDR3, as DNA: TGTGCCAGCAGCTCATACAGGGGGCTCGGCAAAAACATTCAGTACTTC.

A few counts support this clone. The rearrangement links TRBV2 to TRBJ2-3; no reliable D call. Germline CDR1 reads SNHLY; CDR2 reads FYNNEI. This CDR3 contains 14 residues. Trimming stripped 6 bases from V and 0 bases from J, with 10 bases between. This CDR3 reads CASSADKSTDTQYF. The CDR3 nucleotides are TGTGCCAGCAGCGCAGACAAGAGCACAGATACGCAGTATTTT.

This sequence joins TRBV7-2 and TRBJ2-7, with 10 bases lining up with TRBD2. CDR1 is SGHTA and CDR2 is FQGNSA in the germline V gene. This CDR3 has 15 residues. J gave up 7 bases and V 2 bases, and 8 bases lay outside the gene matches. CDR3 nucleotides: TGTGCCAGCAGCTTAACGCTAGCGGGAGAGGGAGAGCAGTACTTC. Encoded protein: CASSLTLAGEGEQYF. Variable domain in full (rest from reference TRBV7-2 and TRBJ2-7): GAGVSQSPSNKVTEKGKDVELRCDPISGHTALYWYRQSLGQGLEFLIYFQGNSAPDKSGLPSDRFSAERTGGSVSTLTIQRTQQEDSAVYLCASSLTLAGEGEQYFGPGTRLTVT.

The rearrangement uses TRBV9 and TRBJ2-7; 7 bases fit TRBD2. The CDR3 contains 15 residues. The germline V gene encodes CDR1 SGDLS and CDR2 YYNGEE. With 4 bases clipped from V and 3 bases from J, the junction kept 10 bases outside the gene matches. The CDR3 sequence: CASSPRGGVNYEQYF. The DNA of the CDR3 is TGTGCCAGCAGCCCACGGGGAGGGGTAAACTACGAGCAGTACTTC.

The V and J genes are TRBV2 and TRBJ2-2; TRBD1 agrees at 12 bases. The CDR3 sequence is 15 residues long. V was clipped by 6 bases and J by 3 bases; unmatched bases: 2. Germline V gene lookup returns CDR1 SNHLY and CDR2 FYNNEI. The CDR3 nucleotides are TGTGCCAGCAGGGGACAGGGGGCCTACACCGGGGAGCTGTTTTTT. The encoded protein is CASRGQGAYTGELFF.

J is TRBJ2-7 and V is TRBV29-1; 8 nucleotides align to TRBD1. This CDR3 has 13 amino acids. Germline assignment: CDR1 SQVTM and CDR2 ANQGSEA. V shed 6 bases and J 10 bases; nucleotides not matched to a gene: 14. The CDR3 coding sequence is TGCAGCGTGTTGACAGGGGCCCCCTACGGACAGTACTTC. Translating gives CSVLTGAPYGQYF.

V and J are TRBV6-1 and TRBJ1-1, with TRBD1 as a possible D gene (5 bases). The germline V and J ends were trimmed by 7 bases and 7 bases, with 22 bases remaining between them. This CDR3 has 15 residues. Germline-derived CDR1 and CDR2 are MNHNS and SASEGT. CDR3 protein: CASTNPGGRRDEAFF. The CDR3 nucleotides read TGTGCCAGCACCAATCCGGGGGGTAGGCGGGATGAAGCTTTCTTT.

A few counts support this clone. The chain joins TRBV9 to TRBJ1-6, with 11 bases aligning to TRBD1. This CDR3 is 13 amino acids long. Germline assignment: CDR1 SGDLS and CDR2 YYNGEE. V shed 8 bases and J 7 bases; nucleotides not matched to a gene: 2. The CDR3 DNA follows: TGTGCCAGTGGGACAGGGGGAAATTCACCCCTCCACTTT. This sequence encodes CASGTGGNSPLHF.

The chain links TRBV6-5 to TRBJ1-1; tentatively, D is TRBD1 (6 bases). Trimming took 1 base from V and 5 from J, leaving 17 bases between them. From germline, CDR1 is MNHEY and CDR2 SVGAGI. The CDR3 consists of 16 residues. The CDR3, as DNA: TGTGCCAGCAGTTACTATTCATCAGGGGCTCGGACTGAAGCTTTCTTT. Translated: CASSYYSSGARTEAFF.

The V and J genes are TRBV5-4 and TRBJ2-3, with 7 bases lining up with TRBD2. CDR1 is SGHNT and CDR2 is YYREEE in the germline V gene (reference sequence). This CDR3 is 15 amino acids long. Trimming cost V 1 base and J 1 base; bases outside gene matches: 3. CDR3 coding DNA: TGTGCCAGCAGCTTGAGGCTAGCGGGCACAGATACGCAGTATTTT. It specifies CASSLRLAGTDTQYF.

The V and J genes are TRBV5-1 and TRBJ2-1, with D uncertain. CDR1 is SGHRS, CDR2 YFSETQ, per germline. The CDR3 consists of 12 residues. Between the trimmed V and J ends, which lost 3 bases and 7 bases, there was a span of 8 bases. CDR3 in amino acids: CASSSGRNEQFF. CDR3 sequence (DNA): TGCGCCAGCAGCTCCGGTCGAAATGAGCAGTTCTTC.

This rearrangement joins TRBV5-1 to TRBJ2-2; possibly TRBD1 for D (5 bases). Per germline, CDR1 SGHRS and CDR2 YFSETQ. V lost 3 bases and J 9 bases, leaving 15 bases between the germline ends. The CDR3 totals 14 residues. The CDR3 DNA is TGCGCCAGCAGCTCCCAACCTGACAGCCGGGAGCTGTTTTTT. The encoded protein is CASSSQPDSRELFF.

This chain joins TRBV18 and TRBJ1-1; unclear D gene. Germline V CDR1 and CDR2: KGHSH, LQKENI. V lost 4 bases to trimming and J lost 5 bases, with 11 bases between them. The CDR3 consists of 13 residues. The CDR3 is CASSRAGGTEAFF. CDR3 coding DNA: TGTGCCAGCTCACGGGCGGGAGGAACTGAAGCTTTCTTT. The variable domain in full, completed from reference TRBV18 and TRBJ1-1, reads NAGVMQNPRHLVRRRGQEARLRCSPMKGHSHVYWYRQLPEEGLKFMVYLQKENIIDESGMPKERFSAEFPKEGPSILRIQQVVRGDSAAYFCASSRAGGTEAFFGQGTRLTVV.

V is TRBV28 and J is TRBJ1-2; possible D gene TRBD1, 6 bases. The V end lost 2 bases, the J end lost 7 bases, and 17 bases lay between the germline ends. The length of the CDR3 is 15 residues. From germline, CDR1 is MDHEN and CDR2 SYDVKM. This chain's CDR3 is CASSLRSTGFRGYTF. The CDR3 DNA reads TGTGCCAGCAGTTTACGCTCAACAGGGTTTCGTGGCTACACCTTC.

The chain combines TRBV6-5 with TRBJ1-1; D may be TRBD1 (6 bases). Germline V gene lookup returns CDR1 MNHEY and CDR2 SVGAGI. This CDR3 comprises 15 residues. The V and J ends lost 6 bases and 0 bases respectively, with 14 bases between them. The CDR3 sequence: CASRDSQGLNTEAFF. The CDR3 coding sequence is TGTGCCAGCAGAGATTCTCAGGGGCTGAACACTGAAGCTTTCTTT.

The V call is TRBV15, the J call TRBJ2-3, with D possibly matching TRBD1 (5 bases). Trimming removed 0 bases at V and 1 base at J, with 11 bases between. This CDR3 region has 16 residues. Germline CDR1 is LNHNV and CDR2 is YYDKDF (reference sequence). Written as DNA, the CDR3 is TGTGCCACCAGCAGAGATTCTGTCAGGGGCACAGATACGCAGTATTTT. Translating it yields CATSRDSVRGTDTQYF.

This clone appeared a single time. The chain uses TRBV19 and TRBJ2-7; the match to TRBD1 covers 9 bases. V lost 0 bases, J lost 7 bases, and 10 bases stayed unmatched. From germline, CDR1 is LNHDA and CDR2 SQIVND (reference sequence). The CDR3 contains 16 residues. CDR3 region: CASSIEYRGPAGEQYF. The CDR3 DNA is TGTGCCAGTAGTATAGAATACAGGGGGCCCGCGGGGGAGCAGTACTTC.

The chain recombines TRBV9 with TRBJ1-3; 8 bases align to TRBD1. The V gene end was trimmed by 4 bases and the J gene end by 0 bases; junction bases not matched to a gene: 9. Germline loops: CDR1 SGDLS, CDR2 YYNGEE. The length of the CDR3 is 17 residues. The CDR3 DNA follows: TGTGCCAGCAGCACGGGGGGACAGGCTCACTCTGGAAACACCATATATTTT. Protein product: CASSTGGQAHSGNTIYF.

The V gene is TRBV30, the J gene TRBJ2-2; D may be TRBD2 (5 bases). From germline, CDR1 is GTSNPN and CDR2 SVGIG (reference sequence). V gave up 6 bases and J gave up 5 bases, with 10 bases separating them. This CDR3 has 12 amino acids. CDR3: CACSRGTGELFF. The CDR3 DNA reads TGTGCCTGCAGTCGGGGAACCGGGGAGCTGTTTTTT.

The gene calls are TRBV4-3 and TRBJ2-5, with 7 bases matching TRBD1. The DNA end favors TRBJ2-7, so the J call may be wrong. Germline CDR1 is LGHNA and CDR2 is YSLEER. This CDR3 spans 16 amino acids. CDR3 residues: CASSQDLADRAYEQYF. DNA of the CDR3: TGCGCCAGCAGCCAAGATTTAGCAGACAGGGCCTACGAGCAGTACTTC.

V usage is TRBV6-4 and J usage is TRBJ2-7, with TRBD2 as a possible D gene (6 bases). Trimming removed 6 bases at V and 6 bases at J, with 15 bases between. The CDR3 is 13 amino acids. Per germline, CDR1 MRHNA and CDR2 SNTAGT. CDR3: CASSAEGLGEQYF. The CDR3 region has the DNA TGTGCCAGCAGCGCCGAGGGACTCGGCGAGCAGTACTTC.

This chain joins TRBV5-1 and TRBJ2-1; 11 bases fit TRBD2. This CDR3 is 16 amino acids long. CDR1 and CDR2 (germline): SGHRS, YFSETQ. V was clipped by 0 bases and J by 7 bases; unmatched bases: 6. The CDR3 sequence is CASSLDLAGGFNEQFF. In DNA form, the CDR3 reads TGCGCCAGCAGCTTGGACCTAGCGGGGGGATTTAATGAGCAGTTCTTC.